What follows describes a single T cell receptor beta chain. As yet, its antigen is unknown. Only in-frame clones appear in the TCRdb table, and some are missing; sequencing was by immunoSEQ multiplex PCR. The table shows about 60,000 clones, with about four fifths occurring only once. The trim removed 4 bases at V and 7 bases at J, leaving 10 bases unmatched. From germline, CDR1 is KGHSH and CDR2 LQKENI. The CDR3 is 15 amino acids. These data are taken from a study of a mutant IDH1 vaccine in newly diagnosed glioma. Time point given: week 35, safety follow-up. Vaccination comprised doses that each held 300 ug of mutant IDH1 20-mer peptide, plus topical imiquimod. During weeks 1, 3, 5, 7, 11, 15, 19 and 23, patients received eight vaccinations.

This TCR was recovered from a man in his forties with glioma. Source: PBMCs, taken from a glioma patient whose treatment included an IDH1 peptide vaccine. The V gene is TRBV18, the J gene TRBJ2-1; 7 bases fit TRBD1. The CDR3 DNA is TGTGCCAGCTCACTGCGACAGGGAAACTCGAATGAGCAGTTCTTC. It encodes CASSLRQGNSNEQFF. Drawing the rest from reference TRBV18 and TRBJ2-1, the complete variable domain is NAGVMQNPRHLVRRRGQEARLRCSPMKGHSHVYWYRQLPEEGLKFMVYLQKENIIDESGMPKERFSAEFPKEGPSILRIQQVVRGDSAAYFCASSLRQGNSNEQFFGPGTRLTVL.